One and the same sample provided the 8 T cell receptor beta chains below, sequenced in a study of blood T cell repertoires in COVID-19. Assay: immunoSEQ multiplex PCR; the TCRdb copy retains only in-frame clones and omits some. The profile shows some 170,000 clones, almost 80% of them singletons. Source material: PBMCs or T cells enriched from blood (not recorded which). These receptors all stem from a woman in her forties or fifties who had recovered from COVID-19.

The chain is built from TRBV10-3 and TRBJ1-3, with 7 bases matching TRBD1. With 5 bases clipped from V and 3 bases from J, the junction kept 7 bases outside the gene matches. Germline V lookup: CDR1 ENHRY, CDR2 SYGVKD. The CDR3 has 15 residues. The CDR3 DNA reads as TGTGCCATCAGTAAACAGGGGAGTAGTGGAAACACCATATATTTT. This sequence encodes CAISKQGSSGNTIYF.

The chain has TRBV11-1 and TRBJ2-2, with 14 bases lining up with TRBD2. From germline, CDR1 is SGHAT and CDR2 FQDESV (reference sequence). V lost 3 bases, J lost 14 bases, and 5 bases stayed unmatched. The CDR3 is made up of 14 amino acids. CDR3 region: CASSFRLAGGLLFF. CDR3 nucleotides: TGTGCCAGCAGCTTCCGACTAGCGGGAGGGCTACTGTTTTTT. Using reference TRBV11-1 and TRBJ2-2 for the parts outside the CDR3, the full variable domain is EAEVAQSPRYKITEKSQAVAFWCDPISGHATLYWYRQILGQGPELLVQFQDESVVDDSQLPKDRFSAERLKGVDSTLKIQPAELGDSAMYLCASSFRLAGGLLFFGEGSRLTVL.

There are many counts of this clone. The chain recombines TRBV5-6 with TRBJ2-6, with D tentatively TRBD1 (6 bases). V shed 2 bases and J shed 4 bases, with 13 bases lying between them. The CDR3 is 16 amino acids. Germline V gene sequence: CDR1 SGHDT, CDR2 YYEEEE. CDR3 sequence: CASSFDRPGGANVLTF. In DNA, the CDR3 is TGTGCCAGCAGCTTCGACAGGCCGGGAGGGGCCAACGTCCTGACTTTC.

The V and J genes are TRBV28 and TRBJ1-2, with D possibly being TRBD1 (6 bases). This CDR3 is built from 14 residues. CDR1 is MDHEN, CDR2 SYDVKM, per germline. V lost 2 bases and J 7 bases, leaving 14 bases between the germline ends. The CDR3 sequence is CASSLGQGKFGYTF. In DNA, the CDR3 is TGTGCCAGCAGTTTAGGGCAGGGGAAATTTGGCTACACCTTC.

The V and J genes are TRBV7-9 and TRBJ1-2, with 8 bases matching TRBD1. The CDR3 runs to 16 residues. Germline-derived CDR1 and CDR2 are SEHNR and FQNEAQ (reference sequence). The ends lost 1 base at V and 8 bases at J; junction bases unmatched: 12. The CDR3: CASSLGSRGLFLGYTF. CDR3 coding DNA: TGTGCCAGCAGCTTAGGCAGCAGGGGGCTTTTTCTGGGCTACACCTTC.

The chain employs TRBV7-9 and TRBJ2-1; 8 positions match TRBD1. Germline CDR1 is SEHNR and CDR2 is FQNEAQ (reference sequence). This CDR3 contains 17 residues. V was clipped by 5 bases and J by 1 base; unmatched bases: 10. The CDR3 reads CASSRTQGQASYNEQFF. The CDR3 bases are TGTGCCAGCAGCCGCACCCAGGGACAGGCGTCCTACAATGAGCAGTTCTTC.

A note on this clone: It may be a read error: a sequence one base away is much more abundant. The genes are TRBV9 and TRBJ2-7; 11 bases line up with TRBD2. V was clipped by 3 bases and J by 3 bases; unmatched bases: 2. The CDR3 consists of 14 residues. Per germline, CDR1 SGDLS and CDR2 YYNGEE. The DNA for the CDR3 is TGTGCCAGCAGCGCGACTAGCGGGAACTACGAGCAGTACTTC. Encoded protein: CASSATSGNYEQYF.

The chain links TRBV3-1 (or the pseudogene TRBV3-2) to TRBJ2-7; maybe TRBD2 (7 bases). The germline CDR1 and CDR2 sequences are LGHDT and YNNKEL (reference sequence). V was pared by 4 bases and J by 7 bases, with 26 bases between. This CDR3 comprises 17 residues. For the CDR3, the DNA is TGTGCCAGCAGCCCTACCGGGGGGCTAGCGGTTGGTAGGGAGCAGTACTTC. This gives the protein CASSPTGGLAVGREQYF.